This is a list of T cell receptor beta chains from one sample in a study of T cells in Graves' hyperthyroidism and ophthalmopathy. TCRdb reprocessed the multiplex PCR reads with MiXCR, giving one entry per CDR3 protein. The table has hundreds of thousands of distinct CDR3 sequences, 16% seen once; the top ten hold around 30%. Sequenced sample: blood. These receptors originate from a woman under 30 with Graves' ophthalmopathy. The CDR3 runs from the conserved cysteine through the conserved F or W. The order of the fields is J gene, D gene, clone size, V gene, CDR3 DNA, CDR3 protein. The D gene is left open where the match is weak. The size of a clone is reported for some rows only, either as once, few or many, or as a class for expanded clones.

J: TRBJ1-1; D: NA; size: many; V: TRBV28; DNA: TGTGCCAGCAGTTTGGGGGGGGGCGGTTTACGGAAAGCTGAAGCTTTCTTT; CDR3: CASSLGGGGLRKAEAFF
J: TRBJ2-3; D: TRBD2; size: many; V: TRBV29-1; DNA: TGCAGCGCACGGCTAGCGGGAGGGACAGATACGCAGTATTTT; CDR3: CSARLAGGTDTQYF
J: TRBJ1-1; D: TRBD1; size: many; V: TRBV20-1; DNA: TGCAGTGCTAGGCAGGGGGGGGACACTGAAGCTTTCTTT; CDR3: CSARQGGDTEAFF
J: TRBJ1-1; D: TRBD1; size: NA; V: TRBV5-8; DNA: TGTGCCAGCAGCGGGACCGGGACAGGGGGATTCATGAACACTGAAGCTTTCTTT; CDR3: CASSGTGTGGFMNTEAFF
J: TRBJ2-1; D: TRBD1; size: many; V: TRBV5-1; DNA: TGCGCCAGCAGCTTGGCCGGTAGGGGGCTTGATGAGCAGTTCTTC; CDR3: CASSLAGRGLDEQFF
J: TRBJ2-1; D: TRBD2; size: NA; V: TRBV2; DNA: TGTGCCAGCAGCTGGACTAGCGGGGGGAGATTATACAATGAGCAGTTCTTC; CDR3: CASSWTSGGRLYNEQFF
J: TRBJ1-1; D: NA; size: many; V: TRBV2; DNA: TGTGCCAGCACGTTGTACACTGAAGCTTTCTTT; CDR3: CASTLYTEAFF
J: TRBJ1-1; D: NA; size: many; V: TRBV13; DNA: TGTGCCAGCAGCTTAGACCGGGGGGGCACTGAAGCTTTCTTT; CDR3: CASSLDRGGTEAFF
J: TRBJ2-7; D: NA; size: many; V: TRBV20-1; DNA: TGCAGTGCTAGAGATTTGCGGGAAAGCTCCTACGAGCAGTACTTC; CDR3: CSARDLRESSYEQYF
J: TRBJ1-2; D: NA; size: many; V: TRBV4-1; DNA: TGCGCCAGCAGCCATTGGGCAGCTAACTATGGCTACACCTTC; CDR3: CASSHWAANYGYTF
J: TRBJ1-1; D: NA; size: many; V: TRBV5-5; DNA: TGTGCCAGCAGCTTGTCGGACTTGATGAACACTGAAGCTTTCTTT; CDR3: CASSLSDLMNTEAFF
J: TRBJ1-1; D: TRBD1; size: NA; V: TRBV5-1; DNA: TGCGCCAGCAGGAGGGACAGGGGCCCGAACACTGAAGCTTTCTTT; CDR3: CASRRDRGPNTEAFF
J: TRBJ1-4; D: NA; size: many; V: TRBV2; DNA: TGTGCCAGCAGTCAGGACAGAGCAACTAATGAAAAACTGTTTTTT; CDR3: CASSQDRATNEKLFF
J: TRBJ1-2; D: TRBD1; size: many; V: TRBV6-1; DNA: TGTGCCAGCAGTGAAGGCCACCGGGACAGGGAGGGCTACACCTTC; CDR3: CASSEGHRDREGYTF
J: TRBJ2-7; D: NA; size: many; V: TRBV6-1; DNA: TGTGCCAGCAGTGAACTAGCCTACGAGCAGTACTTC; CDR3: CASSELAYEQYF
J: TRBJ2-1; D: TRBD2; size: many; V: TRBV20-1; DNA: TGCAGTGCTAGACCCCTAACGGGACTAGCGTACAATGAGCAGTTCTTC; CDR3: CSARPLTGLAYNEQFF
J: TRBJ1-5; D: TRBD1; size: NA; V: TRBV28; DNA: TGTGCCAGCAGTTCTCTCGGGACAGGAGCTGGTGGCAATCAGCCCCAGCATTTT; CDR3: CASSSLGTGAGGNQPQHF
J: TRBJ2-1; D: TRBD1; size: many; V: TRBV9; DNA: TGTGCCAGCAGCGTAGGAGGACAGGGGATTGATGAGCAGTTCTTC; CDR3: CASSVGGQGIDEQFF
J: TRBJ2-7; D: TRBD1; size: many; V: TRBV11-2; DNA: TGTGCCAGCAGCTCGTACAGGGGCTCAGACGAGCAGTACTTC; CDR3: CASSSYRGSDEQYF
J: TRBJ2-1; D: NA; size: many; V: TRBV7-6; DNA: TGTGCCAGCAGCCCCTCGCAGGGGAGGCATGAGCAGTTCTTC; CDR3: CASSPSQGRHEQFF
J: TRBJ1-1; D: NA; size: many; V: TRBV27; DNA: TGTGCCAGCAGTTGGGGGGTGAACACTGAAGCTTTCTTT; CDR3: CASSWGVNTEAFF
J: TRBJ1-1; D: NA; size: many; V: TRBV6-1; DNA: TGTGCCAGCAGTTTCCGACGGGGTGAAGCTTTCTTT; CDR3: CASSFRRGEAFF
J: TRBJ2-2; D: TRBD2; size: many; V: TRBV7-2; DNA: TGTGCCAGCAGCCGACCGACTAGCGGGAGTCAGGAGCTGTTTTTT; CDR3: CASSRPTSGSQELFF
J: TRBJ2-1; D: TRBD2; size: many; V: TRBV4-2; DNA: TGTGCCAGCAGCCACCTGGGCGGGAGGGATTACAATGAGCAGTTCTTC; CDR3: CASSHLGGRDYNEQFF
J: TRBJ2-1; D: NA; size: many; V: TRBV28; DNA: TGTGCCAGCAGTTTATGGGGGGCGCGAGAGGGCGCCTACAATGAGCAGTTCTTC; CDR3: CASSLWGAREGAYNEQFF
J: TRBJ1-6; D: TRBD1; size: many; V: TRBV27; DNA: TGTGCCAGCAGTTTTACAGGGGTCGATTCACCCCTCCACTTT; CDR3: CASSFTGVDSPLHF
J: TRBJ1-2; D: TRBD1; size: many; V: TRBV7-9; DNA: TGTGCCAGCAGCCGTGGACAGGGGAAAGGTGGCTACACCTTC; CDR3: CASSRGQGKGGYTF
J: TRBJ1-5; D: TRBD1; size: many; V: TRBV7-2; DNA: TGTGCCAGCAGCTTAGCTGGAGGATGGACAGGGATACATATCAATCAGCCCCAGCATTTT; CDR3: CASSLAGGWTGIHINQPQHF
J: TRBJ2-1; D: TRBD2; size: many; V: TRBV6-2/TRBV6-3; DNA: TGTGCCAGCACCCCCGGAGGGACTAGCAGCTACAATGAGCAGTTCTTC; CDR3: CASTPGGTSSYNEQFF
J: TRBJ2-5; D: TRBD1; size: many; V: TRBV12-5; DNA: TGTGCTAGTGGTCCCGGGGACAGCTACCAAGAGACCCAGTACTTC; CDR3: CASGPGDSYQETQYF
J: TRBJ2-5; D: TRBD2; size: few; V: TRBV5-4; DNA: TGTGCCAGCAGCCCGACTAGCGGGATACAAGAGACCCAGTACTTC; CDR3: CASSPTSGIQETQYF
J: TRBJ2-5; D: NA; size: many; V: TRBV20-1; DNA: TGCAGTGCTAGAGATGCGGACACCGTGTGGGAGACCCAGTACTTC; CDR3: CSARDADTVWETQYF
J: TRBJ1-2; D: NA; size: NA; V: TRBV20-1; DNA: TGCAGTGCGAACGGCTACACCTTC; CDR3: CSANGYTF
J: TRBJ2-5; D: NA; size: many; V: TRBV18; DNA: TGTGCCAGCTCACGGGGAGAGACCCAGTACTTC; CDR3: CASSRGETQYF
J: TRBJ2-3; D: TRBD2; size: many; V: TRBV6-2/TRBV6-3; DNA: TGTGCCAGCAGTTCCGGACTAGCGGGGGGAGGCACAGATACGCAGTATTTT; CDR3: CASSSGLAGGGTDTQYF
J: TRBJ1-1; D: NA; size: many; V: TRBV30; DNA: TGTGCCTGGGGGGGGGACACCGGGCGTGTAGCTTTCTTT; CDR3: CAWGGDTGRVAFF
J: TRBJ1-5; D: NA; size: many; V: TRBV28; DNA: TGTGCCAGCAGTGTAGGGACGCTGCTTCGGCTAAATCAGCCCCAGCATTTT; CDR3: CASSVGTLLRLNQPQHF
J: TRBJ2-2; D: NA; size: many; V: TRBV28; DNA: TGTGCCAGCAGGCATACTAGCAAATCGAACACCGGGGAGCTGTTTTTT; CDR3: CASRHTSKSNTGELFF
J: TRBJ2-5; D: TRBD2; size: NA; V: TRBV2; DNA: TGTGCCAGCAGTGGTAGCGGGGGCCAAGAGACCCAGTACTTC; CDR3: CASSGSGGQETQYF
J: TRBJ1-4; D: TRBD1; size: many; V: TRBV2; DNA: TGTGCCAGCGGCCGGGACAGGGTTTCAGGAACTAATGAAAAACTGTTTTTT; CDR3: CASGRDRVSGTNEKLFF
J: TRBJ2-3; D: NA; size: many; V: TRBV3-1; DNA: TGTGCCAGCAGCCAATTGTCCCCAGATACGCAGTATTTT; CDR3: CASSQLSPDTQYF
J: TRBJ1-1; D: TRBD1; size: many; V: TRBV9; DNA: TGTGCCAGCAGGGGAAGTCGGGACAGCCCGAACACTGAAGCTTTCTTT; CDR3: CASRGSRDSPNTEAFF
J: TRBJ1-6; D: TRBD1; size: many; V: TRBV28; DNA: TGTGCCAGCAACGGACAGGGTTGGACACCCCTCCACTTT; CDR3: CASNGQGWTPLHF